This TCR beta chain was sequenced in a study of blood T cell repertoires in COVID-19. Study details: COVID-19 samples collected from the United States, Italy and Spain covered acute and convalescent phases. Sources were T cells, B-cell-depleted T cells, or PBMCs; the material itself was cDNA or gDNA.

The authors' processing: From reference gene primer amplification, estimates of nucleated cell counts were derived. TCRdb keeps only in-frame clones here, not all; method: immunoSEQ multiplex PCR. V and J calls and clone size follow that table, whereas D and trimming were derived from the DNA. The repertoire holds 55,000 to 70,000 clones, about 83% seen once, with approximately 20% in the top ten. The CDR3 length is 14 residues. CDR1 is LNHDA, CDR2 SQIVND, per germline (reference sequence). V was trimmed by 5 bases and J by 1 base, leaving 11 bases between them. V is TRBV19 and J is TRBJ1-1; D possibly corresponds to TRBD1 (6 bases). The sequencing input was peripheral blood. The sequence was obtained from a human donor in a cohort sampled during active COVID-19. The CDR3 protein is CASSVDRTNTEAFF. The CDR3 DNA reads as TGTGCCAGTAGTGTGGACAGAACGAACACTGAAGCTTTCTTT.